This is a list of T cell receptor beta chains from one sample in a study of blood T cell repertoires in COVID-19. Generated by immunoSEQ multiplex PCR, the TCRdb table keeps only in-frame clones and is missing some. The sample holds around 300,000 clones, 75% to 90% seen once. Sequencing was carried out using peripheral blood. Source of these receptors: a man aged 50 to 59 with acute or convalescent COVID-19. The CDR3 runs from the conserved cysteine through the conserved F or W. The D gene is left open where the match is weak. Rows may omit the clone size; those that give it use once, few, many or a size class.

j_gene: TRBJ2-2; d_gene: NA; abundance: NA; v_gene: TRBV19; CDR3nt: TGTGCCAGTGGAGACAGGCCCGACACCGGGGAGCTGTTTTTT; CDR3aa: CASGDRPDTGELFF
j_gene: TRBJ1-1; d_gene: TRBD1; abundance: NA; v_gene: TRBV19; CDR3nt: TGTGCCAGTCACCCGGGACAGGGGACCAACACTGAAGCTTTCTTT; CDR3aa: CASHPGQGTNTEAFF
j_gene: TRBJ1-2; d_gene: NA; abundance: NA; v_gene: TRBV12-3/TRBV12-4; CDR3nt: TGTGCCAGCAGAGCTGGGGCCGGCTATGGCTACACCTTC; CDR3aa: CASRAGAGYGYTF
j_gene: TRBJ2-2; d_gene: NA; abundance: NA; v_gene: TRBV7-9; CDR3nt: TGTGCCAGCACCCAAGAGTCGGGCGGGGAGCTGTTTTTT; CDR3aa: CASTQESGGELFF
j_gene: TRBJ2-7; d_gene: TRBD2; abundance: NA; v_gene: TRBV2; CDR3nt: TGTGCCAGCAGGGCGGGGGGGCCGGCCGAGCAGTACTTC; CDR3aa: CASRAGGPAEQYF
j_gene: TRBJ1-5; d_gene: NA; abundance: NA; v_gene: TRBV30; CDR3nt: TGTGCCTGGAGTTACAGTAATCAGCCCCAGCATTTT; CDR3aa: CAWSYSNQPQHF
j_gene: TRBJ1-5; d_gene: TRBD1; abundance: NA; v_gene: TRBV19; CDR3nt: TGTGCCAGTAGTACAGGGACAGTTTATAGCAATCAGCCCCAGCATTTT; CDR3aa: CASSTGTVYSNQPQHF
j_gene: TRBJ2-6; d_gene: NA; abundance: NA; v_gene: TRBV12-1; CDR3nt: TGTGCCAGCAGAAGACAAAACAGGGCTGGGGCCAACGTCCTGACTTTC; CDR3aa: CASRRQNRAGANVLTF
j_gene: TRBJ1-6; d_gene: TRBD1; abundance: NA; v_gene: TRBV6-2/TRBV6-3; CDR3nt: TGTGCCAGCAGTTATTACCAACAGGGGGCGGCTTCACCCCTCCACTTT; CDR3aa: CASSYYQQGAASPLHF
j_gene: TRBJ1-4; d_gene: NA; abundance: once; v_gene: TRBV6-5; CDR3nt: TGTGCCAGCGGGCGTACCAGGGCAACTAATGAAAAACTGTTTTTT; CDR3aa: CASGRTRATNEKLFF
j_gene: TRBJ2-2; d_gene: NA; abundance: once; v_gene: TRBV11-2; CDR3nt: TGTGCAGAGGGATTGGGGGGTTCGAACACCGGGGAGCTGTTTTTT; CDR3aa: CAEGLGGSNTGELFF
j_gene: TRBJ1-3; d_gene: NA; abundance: NA; v_gene: TRBV18; CDR3nt: TGTGCCAGCTCATCGGACAGAGGAAACACCATATATTTT; CDR3aa: CASSSDRGNTIYF
j_gene: TRBJ1-2; d_gene: NA; abundance: NA; v_gene: TRBV18; CDR3nt: TGTGCCAGCTCACCACATGCCTCGTCGGGGGATGGCTACACCTTC; CDR3aa: CASSPHASSGDGYTF
j_gene: TRBJ2-2; d_gene: TRBD1; abundance: NA; v_gene: TRBV5-1; CDR3nt: TGCGCCAGCAGCTCAGACAGGGGGCCGAACACCGGGGAGCTGTTTTTT; CDR3aa: CASSSDRGPNTGELFF
j_gene: TRBJ1-3; d_gene: NA; abundance: NA; v_gene: TRBV2; CDR3nt: TGTGCCAGCACGACTTTGGGAAACACCATATATTTT; CDR3aa: CASTTLGNTIYF
j_gene: TRBJ1-2; d_gene: NA; abundance: few; v_gene: TRBV5-4; CDR3nt: TGTGCCAGCAGCTTGACAGGATTAGTAGACGGCTACACCTTC; CDR3aa: CASSLTGLVDGYTF
j_gene: TRBJ2-5; d_gene: TRBD1; abundance: NA; v_gene: TRBV7-6; CDR3nt: TGTGCCAGCAGCATAGGGACAGGGGGATCGGAGACCCAGTACTTC; CDR3aa: CASSIGTGGSETQYF
j_gene: TRBJ2-3; d_gene: NA; abundance: NA; v_gene: TRBV19; CDR3nt: TGTGCCAGTAGTATAAGGGCACAGGCGAACACAGATACGCAGTATTTT; CDR3aa: CASSIRAQANTDTQYF
j_gene: TRBJ1-4; d_gene: TRBD1; abundance: NA; v_gene: TRBV3-1/TRBV3-2; CDR3nt: TGTGCCAGCAGCCAACCGGGGACAGAGCCTAATGAAAAACTGTTTTTT; CDR3aa: CASSQPGTEPNEKLFF
j_gene: TRBJ1-1; d_gene: NA; abundance: NA; v_gene: TRBV9; CDR3nt: TGTGCCAGCAGCGTAGACGCGGGGACGGCTGAAGCTTTCTTT; CDR3aa: CASSVDAGTAEAFF
j_gene: TRBJ1-3; d_gene: NA; abundance: NA; v_gene: TRBV7-6; CDR3nt: TGTGCCAGCAGCTTAGGGACAGAGCCTATCACCATATATTTT; CDR3aa: CASSLGTEPITIYF
j_gene: TRBJ1-6; d_gene: NA; abundance: NA; v_gene: TRBV7-8; CDR3nt: TGTGCCAGCAGCTTAGCTGGCCCCCCCTCACCCCTCCACTTT; CDR3aa: CASSLAGPPSPLHF
j_gene: TRBJ2-3; d_gene: TRBD2; abundance: NA; v_gene: TRBV5-1; CDR3nt: TGCGCCAGCAGCTTGGAACCGCGCGGGGGGGGCACAGATACGCAGTATTTT; CDR3aa: CASSLEPRGGGTDTQYF
j_gene: TRBJ2-1; d_gene: NA; abundance: NA; v_gene: TRBV5-4; CDR3nt: TGTGCCAGCAGCTTTGCGAGCTCCTACAATGAGCAGTTCTTC; CDR3aa: CASSFASSYNEQFF
j_gene: TRBJ2-1; d_gene: TRBD1; abundance: NA; v_gene: TRBV10-1; CDR3nt: TGCGCCACCGGTCGGACAGGGTCAAGCTCCTACAATGAGCAGTTCTTC; CDR3aa: CATGRTGSSSYNEQFF
j_gene: TRBJ1-3; d_gene: NA; abundance: NA; v_gene: TRBV10-3; CDR3nt: TGTGCCATCAGTGAAAGGGGAACCTCTGGAAACACCATATATTTT; CDR3aa: CAISERGTSGNTIYF
j_gene: TRBJ1-1; d_gene: NA; abundance: NA; v_gene: TRBV6-1; CDR3nt: TGTGCCAGCAGTGAAACAGGCCACTACACTGAAGCTTTCTTT; CDR3aa: CASSETGHYTEAFF
j_gene: TRBJ2-2; d_gene: NA; abundance: NA; v_gene: TRBV5-1; CDR3nt: TGCGCCAGCAGCCGGGGAGTACAGGGTGTGAGCGGGGAGCTGTTTTTT; CDR3aa: CASSRGVQGVSGELFF